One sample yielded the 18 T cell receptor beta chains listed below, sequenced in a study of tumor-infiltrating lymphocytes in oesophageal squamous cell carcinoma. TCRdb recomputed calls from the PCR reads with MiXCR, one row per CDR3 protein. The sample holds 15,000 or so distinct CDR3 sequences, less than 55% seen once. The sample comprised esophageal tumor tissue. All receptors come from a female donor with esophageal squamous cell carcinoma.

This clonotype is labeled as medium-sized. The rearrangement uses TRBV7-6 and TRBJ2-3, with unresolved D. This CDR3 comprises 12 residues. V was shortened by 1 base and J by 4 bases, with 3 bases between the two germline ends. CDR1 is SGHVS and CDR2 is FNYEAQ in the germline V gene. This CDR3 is CASSLGADTQYF. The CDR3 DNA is TGTGCCAGCAGCTTAGGCGCAGATACGCAGTATTTT. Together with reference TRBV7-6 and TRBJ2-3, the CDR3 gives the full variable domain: GAGVSQSPRYKVTKRGQDVALRCDPISGHVSLYWYRQALGQGPEFLTYFNYEAQQDKSGLPNDRFSAERPEGSISTLTIQRTEQRDSAMYRCASSLGADTQYFGPGTRLTVL.

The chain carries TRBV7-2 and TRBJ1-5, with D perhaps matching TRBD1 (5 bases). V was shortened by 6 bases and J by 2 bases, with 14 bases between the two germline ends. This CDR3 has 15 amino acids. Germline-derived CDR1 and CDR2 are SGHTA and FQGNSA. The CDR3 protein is CASSPQGRGNQPQHF. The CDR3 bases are TGTGCCAGCAGTCCCCAGGGCAGGGGCAATCAGCCCCAGCATTTT.

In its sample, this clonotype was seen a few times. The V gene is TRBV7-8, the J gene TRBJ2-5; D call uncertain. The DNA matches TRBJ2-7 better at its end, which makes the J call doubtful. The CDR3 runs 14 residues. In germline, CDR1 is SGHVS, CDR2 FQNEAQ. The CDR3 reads CASSPEDEAYEQYF. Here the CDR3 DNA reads TGTGCCAGCAGCCCCGAGGACGAGGCCTACGAGCAGTACTTC.

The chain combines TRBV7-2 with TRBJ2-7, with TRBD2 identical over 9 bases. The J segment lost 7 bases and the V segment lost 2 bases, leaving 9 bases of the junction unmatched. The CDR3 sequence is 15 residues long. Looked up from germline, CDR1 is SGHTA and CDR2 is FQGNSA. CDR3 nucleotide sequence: TGTGCCAGCAGCTTAAGGTCTAGCGGGACGGGTGAGCAGTACTTC. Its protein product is CASSLRSSGTGEQYF.

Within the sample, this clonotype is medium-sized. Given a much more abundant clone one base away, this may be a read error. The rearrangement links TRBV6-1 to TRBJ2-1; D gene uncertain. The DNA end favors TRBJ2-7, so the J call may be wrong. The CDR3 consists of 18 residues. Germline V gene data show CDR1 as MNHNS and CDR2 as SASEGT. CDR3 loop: CASSEAGIGLSSYNEQYF. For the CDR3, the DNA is TGTGCCAGCAGTGAAGCAGGTATAGGGCTAAGCTCCTACAATGAGCAGTACTTC.

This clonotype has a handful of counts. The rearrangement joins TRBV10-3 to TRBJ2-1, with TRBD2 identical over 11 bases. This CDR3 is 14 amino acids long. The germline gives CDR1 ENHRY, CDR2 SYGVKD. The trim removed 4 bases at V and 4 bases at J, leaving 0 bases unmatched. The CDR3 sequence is CAISGTSGYNEQFF. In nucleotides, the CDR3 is TGTGCCATCAGTGGGACTAGCGGGTACAATGAGCAGTTCTTC.

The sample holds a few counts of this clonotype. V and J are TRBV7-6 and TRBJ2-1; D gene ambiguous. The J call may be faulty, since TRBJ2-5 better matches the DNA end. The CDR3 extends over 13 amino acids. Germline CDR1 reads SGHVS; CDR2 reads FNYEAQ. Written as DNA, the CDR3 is TGTGCCAGCAGCTTATTCCTCCAAGAGACCCAGTACTTC. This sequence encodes CASSLFLQETQYF.

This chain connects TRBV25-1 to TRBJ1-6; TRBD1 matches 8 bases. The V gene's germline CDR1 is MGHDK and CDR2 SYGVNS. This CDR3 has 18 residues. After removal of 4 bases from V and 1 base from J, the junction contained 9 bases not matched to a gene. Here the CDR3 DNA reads TGTGCCAGCAGTGCGGATAGGACAGGGACTTCCTATAATTCACCCCTCCACTTT. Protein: CASSADRTGTSYNSPLHF.

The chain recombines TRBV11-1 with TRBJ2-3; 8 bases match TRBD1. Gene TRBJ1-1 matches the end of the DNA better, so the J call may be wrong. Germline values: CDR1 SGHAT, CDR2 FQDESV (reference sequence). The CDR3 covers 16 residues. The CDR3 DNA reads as TGTGCCAGCAGCTCGGGGACAGGAGCGTTGAACACTGAAGCTTTCTTT. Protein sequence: CASSSGTGALNTEAFF.

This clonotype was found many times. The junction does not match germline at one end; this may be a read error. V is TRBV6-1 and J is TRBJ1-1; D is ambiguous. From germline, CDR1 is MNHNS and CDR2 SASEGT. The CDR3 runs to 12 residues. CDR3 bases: TGTGCCAGCAGTCTCGGGAACTCTGAAGCTTTCTTT. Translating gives CASSLGNSEAFF.

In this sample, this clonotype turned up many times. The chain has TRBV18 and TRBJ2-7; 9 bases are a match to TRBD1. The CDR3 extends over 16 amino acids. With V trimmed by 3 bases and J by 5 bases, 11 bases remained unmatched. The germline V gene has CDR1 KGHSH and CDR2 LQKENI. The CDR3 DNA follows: TGTGCCAGCTCACCTCCGGGACAGGGCTGGCGGGACGAGCAGTACTTC. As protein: CASSPPGQGWRDEQYF.

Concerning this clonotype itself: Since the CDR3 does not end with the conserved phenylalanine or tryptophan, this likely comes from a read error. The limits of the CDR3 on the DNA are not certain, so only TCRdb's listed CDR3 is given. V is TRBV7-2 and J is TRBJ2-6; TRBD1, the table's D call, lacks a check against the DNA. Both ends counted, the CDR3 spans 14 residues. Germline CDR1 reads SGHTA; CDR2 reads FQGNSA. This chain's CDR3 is CASRWMQSGYTFGA.

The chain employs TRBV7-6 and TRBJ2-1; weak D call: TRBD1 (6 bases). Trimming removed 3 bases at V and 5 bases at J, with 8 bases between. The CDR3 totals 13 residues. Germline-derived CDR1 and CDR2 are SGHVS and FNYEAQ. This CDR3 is CASSLGHNNEQFF. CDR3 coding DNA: TGTGCCAGCAGCTTGGGACATAACAATGAGCAGTTCTTC.

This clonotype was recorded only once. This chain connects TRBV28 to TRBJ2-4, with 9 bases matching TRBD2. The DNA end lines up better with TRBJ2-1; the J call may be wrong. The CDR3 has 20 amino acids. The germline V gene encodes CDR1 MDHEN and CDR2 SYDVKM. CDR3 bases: TGTGCCAGCAGTTTCCCGACAGGATCTTTTTGGACTAGCGCCGGGGAGGAGCAGTTCTTC. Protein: CASSFPTGSFWTSAGEEQFF.

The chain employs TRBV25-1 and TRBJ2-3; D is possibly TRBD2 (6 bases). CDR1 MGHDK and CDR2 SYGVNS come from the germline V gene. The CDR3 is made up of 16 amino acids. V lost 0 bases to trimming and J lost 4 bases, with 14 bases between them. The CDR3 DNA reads TGTGCCAGCAGTGAATACCGACTAGGGAGCGCAGATACGCAGTATTTT. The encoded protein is CASSEYRLGSADTQYF.

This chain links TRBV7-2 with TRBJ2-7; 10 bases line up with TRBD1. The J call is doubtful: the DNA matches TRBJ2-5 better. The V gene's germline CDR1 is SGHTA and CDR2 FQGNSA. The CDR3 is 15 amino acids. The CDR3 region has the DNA TGTGCCAGCAGACGGACAGGGGGACTGAGGGAGACCCAGTACTTC. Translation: CASRRTGGLRETQYF.

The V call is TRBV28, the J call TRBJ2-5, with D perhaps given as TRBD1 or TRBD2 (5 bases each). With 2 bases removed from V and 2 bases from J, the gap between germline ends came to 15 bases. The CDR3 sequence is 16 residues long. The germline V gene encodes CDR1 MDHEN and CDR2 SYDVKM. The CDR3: CASSLILGDLQETQYF. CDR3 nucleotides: TGTGCCAGCAGTTTAATCTTGGGGGACCTACAAGAGACCCAGTACTTC.

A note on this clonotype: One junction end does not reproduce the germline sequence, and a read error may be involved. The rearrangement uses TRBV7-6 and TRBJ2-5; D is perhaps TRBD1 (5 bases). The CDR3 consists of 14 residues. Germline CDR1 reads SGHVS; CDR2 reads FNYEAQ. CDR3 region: CASSRHDRLETQYF. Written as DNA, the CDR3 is TGTGCTAGCAGCCGGCACGACAGATTAGAGACCCAGTACTTC.